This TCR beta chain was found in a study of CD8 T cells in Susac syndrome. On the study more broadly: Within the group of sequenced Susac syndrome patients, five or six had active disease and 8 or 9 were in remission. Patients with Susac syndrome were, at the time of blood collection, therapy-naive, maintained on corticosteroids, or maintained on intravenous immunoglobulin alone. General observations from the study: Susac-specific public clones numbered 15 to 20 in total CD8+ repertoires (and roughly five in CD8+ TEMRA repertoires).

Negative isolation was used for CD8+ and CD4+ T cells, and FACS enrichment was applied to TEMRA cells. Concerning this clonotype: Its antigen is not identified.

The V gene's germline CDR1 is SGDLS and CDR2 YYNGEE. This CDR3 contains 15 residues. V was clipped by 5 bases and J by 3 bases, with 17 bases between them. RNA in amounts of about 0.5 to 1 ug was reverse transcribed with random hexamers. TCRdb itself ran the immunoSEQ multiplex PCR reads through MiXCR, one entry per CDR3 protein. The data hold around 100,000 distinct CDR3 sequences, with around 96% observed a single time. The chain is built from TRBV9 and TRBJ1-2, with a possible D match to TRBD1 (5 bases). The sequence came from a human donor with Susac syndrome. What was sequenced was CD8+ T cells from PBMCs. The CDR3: CASRPVGQGDYGYTF. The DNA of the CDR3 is TGTGCCAGCAGACCCGTAGGGCAGGGTGACTATGGCTACACCTTC.